Below, 29 T cell receptor beta chains from the same sample are listed, as sequenced in a study of T cell responses to AZD1222 COVID-19 vaccine. This table comes from immunoSEQ multiplex PCR, and its TCRdb copy is limited to in-frame clones, with some not included. This sample yields 130,000 to 150,000 clones, of which 90% to 95% are seen a single time; 5% belongs to the top ten. Source: peripheral blood, taken on day 0 of AZD1222 vaccination. These receptors originate from an adult in good health.

V is TRBV28 and J is TRBJ2-3, with 8 positions matching TRBD2. CDR1 and CDR2 from the germline V gene are MDHEN and SYDVKM. CDR3 length: 14 amino acids. Germline trimming cut 3 bases from V and 5 bases from J; bases unmatched to any gene: 4. The CDR3 DNA sequence: TGTGCCAGCAGTTTGACTAGCGCGGTAGATACGCAGTATTTT. Protein sequence: CASSLTSAVDTQYF.

Comment on this clone: The sample contains more than one DNA sequence encoding this CDR3. The CDR3 sequence: CASSLGLNTEAFF. CDR3 bases: TGTGCCAGCAGTTTAGGTCTGAACACTGAAGCTTTCTTT. The chain uses TRBV27 and TRBJ1-1, with D unresolved. The V end was cut by 2 bases, the J end by 0 bases, with 4 bases between. This CDR3 spans 13 amino acids. The germline V gene has CDR1 MNHEY and CDR2 SMNVEV (reference sequence).

The rearrangement uses TRBV5-4 and TRBJ1-1; 7 bases fit TRBD1. This CDR3 spans 14 amino acids. The germline CDR1 and CDR2 sequences are SGHNT and YYREEE (reference sequence). Losses at the gene ends were 4 bases for V and 7 bases for J; bases not matched to a gene: 10. The CDR3 coding sequence is TGTGCCAGCAGCCTACAGGGGATCAAGGGTGAAGCTTTCTTT. This translates into CASSLQGIKGEAFF.

V and J are TRBV6-5 and TRBJ2-5, with D hard to call. CDR3 size: 15 residues. V gave up 6 bases and J gave up 1 base, with 15 bases separating them. The germline V gene encodes CDR1 MNHEY and CDR2 SVGAGI. The CDR3 DNA reads as TGTGCCAGCAGCCCCACTTTGGGGATCCAAGAGACCCAGTACTTC. It specifies CASSPTLGIQETQYF.

The CDR3 nucleotides are TGTGCCAGCAGCCCGGTCCCTGAGGGGGCAGGGACCCAGTACTTC. It encodes CASSPVPEGAGTQYF. V and J are TRBV9 and TRBJ2-5, with 7 bases aligning to TRBD1. This CDR3 has 15 amino acids. After removal of 4 bases from V and 7 bases from J, the junction contained 13 bases not matched to a gene. Germline CDR1 SGDLS, CDR2 YYNGEE.

The CDR3 region has the DNA TGTGCCACCCTAGCGAGCGGGAGATACAATGAGCAGTTCTTC. It is translated as CATLASGRYNEQFF. This rearrangement joins TRBV2 to TRBJ2-1; 8 nucleotides align to TRBD2. The V and J ends lost 10 bases and 4 bases, in that order; junction bases with no gene match: 9. Germline CDR1 is SNHLY and CDR2 is FYNNEI. This CDR3 has 14 amino acids.

V and J are TRBV7-9 and TRBJ2-1, with TRBD1 matching over 11 bases. The germline V gene has CDR1 SEHNR and CDR2 FQNEAQ (reference sequence). This CDR3 is 14 amino acids long. V trimming: 5 bases; J trimming: 9 bases; junction bases outside the gene matches: 6. The CDR3 loop reads CASSHGQGAFEQFF. DNA for the CDR3: TGTGCCAGCAGCCACGGACAGGGGGCATTTGAGCAGTTCTTC.

The chain carries TRBV6-2 or TRBV6-3 and TRBJ2-2; D ambiguous. This CDR3 has 12 amino acids. The V gene's germline CDR1 is MNHEY and CDR2 SVGEGT. V was trimmed by 0 bases and J by 7 bases, leaving 3 bases between them. The DNA for the CDR3 is TGTGCCAGCAGTTACTCGGTCGGGGAGCTGTTTTTT. Translation gives CASSYSVGELFF.

The gene calls are TRBV6-5 and TRBJ1-4; 7 nucleotides line up with TRBD1. The CDR3 runs 13 residues. Germline-derived CDR1 and CDR2 are MNHEY and SVGAGI. V lost 5 bases, J lost 8 bases, and 5 bases stayed unmatched. The CDR3: CASSPYRGEKLFF. The CDR3 DNA reads as TGTGCCAGCAGTCCCTACAGGGGAGAAAAACTGTTTTTT.

This clone has only a few counts. This CDR3 is CASSTRLAGETQYF. CDR3 coding DNA: TGTGCCAGCAGTACCCGACTAGCTGGGGAGACCCAGTACTTC. This chain uses TRBV6-2 or TRBV6-3 with TRBJ2-5, with 7 nucleotides matching TRBD2. V shed 5 bases, J shed 5 bases, and the junction held 8 bases outside the gene matches. The CDR3 extends over 14 amino acids. Looked up from germline, CDR1 is MNHEY and CDR2 is SVGEGT.

CDR3 nucleotide sequence: TGTGCCAGCAGCTTGGGGCAGGAGTACTATGGCTACACCTTC. This sequence encodes CASSLGQEYYGYTF. The chain links TRBV11-3 to TRBJ1-2, with D perhaps matching TRBD1 (5 bases). The V end was cut by 3 bases, the J end by 3 bases, with 11 bases between. CDR3 length: 14 amino acids. Germline lookup yields CDR1 SGHNT and CDR2 YENEEA.

The CDR3 protein is CATSSIGIWEFETQYF. Written as DNA, the CDR3 is TGTGCCACCAGCAGTATCGGGATATGGGAGTTTGAGACCCAGTACTTC. The V gene is TRBV15, the J gene TRBJ2-5, with D maybe TRBD2 (5 bases). The germline V gene encodes CDR1 LNHNV and CDR2 YYDKDF (reference sequence). This CDR3 has 16 residues. The V gene lost 3 bases and the J gene lost 5 bases, with 19 bases spanning the gap.

This clone appeared a few times. The chain links TRBV2 to TRBJ1-2; D gene ambiguous. V was pared by 10 bases and J by 3 bases, with 12 bases between. The CDR3 sequence is 12 residues long. Germline V CDR1 and CDR2: SNHLY, FYNNEI. CDR3 region: CATKPSDYGYTF. The CDR3 nucleotides are TGTGCCACCAAACCCTCGGACTATGGCTACACCTTC.

V and J are TRBV28 and TRBJ1-3; D not certain. V gave up 6 bases and J gave up 0 bases, with 9 bases separating them. Germline V lookup: CDR1 MDHEN, CDR2 SYDVKM. This CDR3 comprises 14 residues. CDR3 sequence reads: CASRTADSGNTIYF. CDR3 coding DNA: TGTGCCAGCAGGACGGCAGACTCTGGAAACACCATATATTTT.

V is TRBV5-5 and J is TRBJ2-6; no clear D gene. Germline CDR1 reads SGHKS; CDR2 reads YYEKEE (reference sequence). Trimming took off 4 bases at V and 5 bases at J, with 13 bases between the two ends. The CDR3 spans 15 residues. The CDR3 DNA is TGTGCCAGCAGCCCTCTGGTACCCCGGGCCAACGTCCTGACTTTC. Translated, it gives CASSPLVPRANVLTF.

This clone was seen only once. V usage is TRBV21-1 and J usage is TRBJ2-2; the table calls TRBD2, which could not be checked here. TRBV21-1 corresponds to a pseudogene. This CDR3 comprises 19 residues. CDR3 sequence reads: CASSKGGSQSGRWPGELFF. For the CDR3, the DNA is TGTGCCAGCAGCAAGGGGGGGAGTCAAAGCGGGAGATGGCCCGGGGAGCTGTTTTTT.

The chain uses TRBV9 and TRBJ2-2; no definite D call. The CDR3 consists of 16 residues. Deletions cut 0 bases from V and 1 base from J, with 10 bases between. Per the germline V gene, CDR1 is SGDLS and CDR2 is YYNGEE. CDR3 sequence: CASSVGAQENTGELFF. In DNA form, the CDR3 reads TGTGCCAGCAGCGTAGGTGCGCAGGAGAACACCGGGGAGCTGTTTTTT.

The chain combines TRBV5-8 with TRBJ2-7, with D perhaps TRBD2 (6 bases). From germline, CDR1 is SGHTS and CDR2 YDEGEE. V gave up 0 bases and J gave up 6 bases, with 10 bases separating them. CDR3 length: 13 residues. The CDR3 here is CASSLVGSAEQYF. CDR3 coding DNA: TGTGCCAGCAGCTTGGTCGGGAGTGCCGAGCAGTACTTC.

V is TRBV28 and J is TRBJ1-5; D perhaps matches TRBD1 (5 bases). Germline CDR1 and CDR2: MDHEN and SYDVKM. The CDR3 extends over 16 amino acids. The V gene lost 4 bases and the J gene lost 1 base, with 14 bases spanning the gap. The CDR3 sequence: CASSSRGKWSNQPQHF. The CDR3 nucleotides are TGTGCCAGCAGTTCGCGGGGGAAGTGGAGCAATCAGCCCCAGCATTTT.

In DNA, the CDR3 is TGTGCCAGCAGTTGGCCTAGCGGGAGGCGGAATGAGCAGTTCTTC. It codes for CASSWPSGRRNEQFF. The V gene is TRBV28, the J gene TRBJ2-1, with 11 bases matching TRBD2. Germline V gives CDR1 MDHEN, CDR2 SYDVKM. V shed 4 bases and J 7 bases; nucleotides not matched to a gene: 6. The CDR3 is made up of 15 amino acids.

The chain recombines TRBV9 with TRBJ1-6, with no clear D. The ends were cut back, 6 bases at V and 5 bases at J, with 12 bases in the middle. CDR1 SGDLS and CDR2 YYNGEE come from the germline V gene. This CDR3 has 14 amino acids. CDR3 in amino acids: CASMGRVDNSPLHF. The CDR3 bases are TGTGCCAGCATGGGTCGGGTCGATAATTCACCCCTCCACTTT.

This clone has more than one count but fewer than ten. The chain uses TRBV6-6 and TRBJ1-2; 8 bases fit TRBD1. The CDR3 has 14 amino acids. The germline V gene has CDR1 MNHNY and CDR2 SVGAGI (reference sequence). The ends lost 2 bases at V and 3 bases at J; junction bases unmatched: 2. The CDR3 sequence: CASSYTTGDYGYTF. The CDR3 DNA follows: TGTGCCAGCAGTTACACGACAGGGGACTATGGCTACACCTTC.

The chain combines TRBV28 with TRBJ2-7; TRBD2 matches 8 bases. The CDR3 has 14 residues. The germline V gene has CDR1 MDHEN and CDR2 SYDVKM. The V gene end was trimmed by 5 bases and the J gene end by 2 bases; junction bases not matched to a gene: 5. The CDR3 reads CASSLAGPPYEQYF. CDR3 sequence (DNA): TGTGCCAGCAGTCTAGCGGGCCCTCCCTACGAGCAGTACTTC.

The chain employs TRBV27 and TRBJ2-4, with TRBD2 identical over 12 bases. CDR3 length equals 15 residues. The junction had 8 bases not matched to a gene; V was cut back by 5 bases and J by 9 bases. Germline V gives CDR1 MNHEY, CDR2 SMNVEV (reference sequence). DNA of the CDR3: TGTGCCAGCAGTATAGCCGGGACTAGCGGGTTCATTCAGTACTTC. Residues: CASSIAGTSGFIQYF.

The genes are TRBV12-3 or TRBV12-4 and TRBJ2-1; no clear D gene. Trimming left V 7 bases short and J 6 bases short, with 10 bases between. The CDR3 contains 12 residues. In DNA form, the CDR3 reads TGTGCCAGCACGGCCTGGTCCAATGAGCAGTTCTTC. Its protein is CASTAWSNEQFF.

This rearrangement joins TRBV6-5 to TRBJ1-1; possibly TRBD1 for D (6 bases). The CDR3 covers 12 residues. From germline, CDR1 is MNHEY and CDR2 SVGAGI. Trimming stripped 6 bases from V and 3 bases from J, with 8 bases between. CDR3 sequence: CASRGAYTEAFF. The CDR3 nucleotides read TGTGCCAGCAGGGGGGCGTACACTGAAGCTTTCTTT.

The chain couples TRBV6-5 to TRBJ2-7, with TRBD1 matching 8 bases. Trimming cost V 2 bases and J 3 bases; bases outside gene matches: 9. There are 16 residues in the CDR3. Germline V gene data show CDR1 as MNHEY and CDR2 as SVGAGI. The CDR3 reads CASSYGTGIEHYEQYF. Here the CDR3 DNA reads TGTGCCAGCAGTTACGGGACAGGCATTGAACACTACGAGCAGTACTTC.

The rearrangement uses TRBV6-4 and TRBJ1-2, with 11 nucleotides matching TRBD1. In germline, CDR1 is MRHNA, CDR2 SNTAGT. Trimming took 7 bases from V and 6 from J; bases not matched to a gene: 4. CDR3 size: 13 residues. The CDR3: CASKRTGGHGYTF. The CDR3 DNA is TGTGCCAGCAAAAGGACAGGGGGCCATGGCTACACCTTC.

V is TRBV27 and J is TRBJ2-3; TRBD2 matches at 8 bases. The CDR3 sequence is 15 residues long. Germline V gene data show CDR1 as MNHEY and CDR2 as SMNVEV (reference sequence). Trimming removed 2 bases from V and 5 bases from J; junction bases left unmatched: 6. The CDR3 bases are TGTGCCAGCAGTTTAGGCGGGCGGGGGGTAGATACGCAGTATTTT. Its protein is CASSLGGRGVDTQYF.